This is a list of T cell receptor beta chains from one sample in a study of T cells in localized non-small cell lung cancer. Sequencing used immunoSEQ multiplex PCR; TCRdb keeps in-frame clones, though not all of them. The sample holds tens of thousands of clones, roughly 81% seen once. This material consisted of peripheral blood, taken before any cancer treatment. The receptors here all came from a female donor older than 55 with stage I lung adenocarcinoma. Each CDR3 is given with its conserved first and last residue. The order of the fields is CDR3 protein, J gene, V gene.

CASRSDTNEQFF | TRBJ2-1 | TRBV2
CASSSGGVSGANVLTF | TRBJ2-6 | TRBV5-4
CASSYSNRGDSGYTF | TRBJ1-2 | TRBV6-5
CASSRQGAPGNTIYF | TRBJ1-3 | TRBV6-5
CASSTGTGMYTQYF | TRBJ2-5 | TRBV7-2
CASSLGTSGSRNEQFF | TRBJ2-1 | TRBV5-1
CASSLEGSLSGNTIYF | TRBJ1-3 | TRBV5-1
CASSLRATQGIGGYTF | TRBJ1-2 | TRBV28
CASSLGTSGRNEQFF | TRBJ2-1 | TRBV6-5
CASSHGQFYEQYF | TRBJ2-7 | TRBV6-1
CASRGDRGFRGTEAFF | TRBJ1-1 | TRBV27
CASSISGTSGWPFF | TRBJ2-1 | TRBV5-1
CASRKGALSTDTQYF | TRBJ2-3 | TRBV2
CASSPTGATNEKLFF | TRBJ1-4 | TRBV7-8
CASSPYRGYQPQHF | TRBJ1-5 | TRBV6-5
CASSPPLRAGAYEQYF | TRBJ2-7 | TRBV19
CASSRGQGTKNYGYTF | TRBJ1-2 | TRBV5-5
CASSLVFPDSGNTIYF | TRBJ1-3 | TRBV27
CASSLYGEETQYF | TRBJ2-5 | TRBV5-1
CASSPTRTTDTQYF | TRBJ2-3 | TRBV7-7
CASSAWGSLRETQYF | TRBJ2-5 | TRBV9
CASSLGGRDRGTDTQYF | TRBJ2-3 | TRBV5-5